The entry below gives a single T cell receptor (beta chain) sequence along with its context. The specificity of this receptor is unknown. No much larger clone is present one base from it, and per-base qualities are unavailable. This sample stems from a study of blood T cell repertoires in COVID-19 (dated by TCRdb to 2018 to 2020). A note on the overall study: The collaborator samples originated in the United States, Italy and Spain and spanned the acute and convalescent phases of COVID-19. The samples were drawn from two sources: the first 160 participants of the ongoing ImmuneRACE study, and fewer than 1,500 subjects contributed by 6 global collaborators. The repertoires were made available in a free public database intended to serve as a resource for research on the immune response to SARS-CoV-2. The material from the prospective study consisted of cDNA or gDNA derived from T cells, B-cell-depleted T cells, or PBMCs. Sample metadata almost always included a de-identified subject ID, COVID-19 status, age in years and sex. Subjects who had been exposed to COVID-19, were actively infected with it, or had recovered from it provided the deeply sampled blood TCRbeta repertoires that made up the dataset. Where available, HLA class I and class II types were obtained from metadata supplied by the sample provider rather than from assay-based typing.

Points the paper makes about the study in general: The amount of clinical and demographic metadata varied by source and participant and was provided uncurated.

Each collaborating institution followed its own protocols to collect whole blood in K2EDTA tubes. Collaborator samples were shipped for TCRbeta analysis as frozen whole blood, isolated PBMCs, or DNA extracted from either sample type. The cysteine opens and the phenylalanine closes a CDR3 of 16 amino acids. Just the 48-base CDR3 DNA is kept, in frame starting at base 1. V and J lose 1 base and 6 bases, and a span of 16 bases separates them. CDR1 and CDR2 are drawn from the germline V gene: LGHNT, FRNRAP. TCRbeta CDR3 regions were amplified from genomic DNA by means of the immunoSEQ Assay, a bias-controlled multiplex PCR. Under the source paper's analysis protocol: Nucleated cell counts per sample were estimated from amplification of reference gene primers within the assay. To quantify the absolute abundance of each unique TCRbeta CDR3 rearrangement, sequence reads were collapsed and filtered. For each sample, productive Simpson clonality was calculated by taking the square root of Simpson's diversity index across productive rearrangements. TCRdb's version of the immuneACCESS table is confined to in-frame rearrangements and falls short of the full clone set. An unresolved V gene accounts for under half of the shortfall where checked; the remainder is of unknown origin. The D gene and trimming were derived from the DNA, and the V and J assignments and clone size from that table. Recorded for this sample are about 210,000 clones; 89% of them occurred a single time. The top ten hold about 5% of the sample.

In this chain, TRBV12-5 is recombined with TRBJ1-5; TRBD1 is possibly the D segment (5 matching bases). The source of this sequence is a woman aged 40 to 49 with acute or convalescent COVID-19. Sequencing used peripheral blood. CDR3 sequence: CASGLATRVRGQPQHF. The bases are TGTGCTAGTGGTTTGGCCACTCGCGTTAGGGGTCAGCCCCAGCATTTT.